A single sample is the source of the 25 T cell receptor beta chains below, sequenced in a study of neurological immune-mediated disorders. TCRdb reanalysed the 5' RACE reads using MiXCR and keeps one entry per CDR3 protein. Of tens of thousands of distinct CDR3 sequences detected, 10% to 15% appear once; the ten largest clones hold around 1.3%. Sequenced material: PBMCs. The receptors shown here come from a female donor in good health.

This clonotype was seen many times. The V and J genes are TRBV20-1 and TRBJ2-5, with a weak D call TRBD1 (6 bases). Per germline, CDR1 DFQATT and CDR2 SNEGSKA (reference sequence). The CDR3 is 13 residues long. V was clipped by 6 bases and J by 2 bases, with 13 bases between them. The CDR3 DNA is TGCAGTGCGACCACAGGGAAACAAGAGACCCAGTACTTC. This translates into CSATTGKQETQYF.

The gene calls are TRBV11-2 and TRBJ2-1, with D unresolved. The CDR3 runs to 14 residues. Trimming took off 6 bases at V and 3 bases at J, with 12 bases between the two ends. CDR1 and CDR2 (germline): SGHAT, FQNNGV. The CDR3 DNA sequence: TGTGCCAGCAGTAGCCCCCTAAACTACAATGAGCAGTTCTTC. It is translated as CASSSPLNYNEQFF.

This clonotype was picked up many times. This sequence joins TRBV14 and TRBJ2-5; 10 bases map to TRBD1. This CDR3 comprises 15 residues. Germline V CDR1 and CDR2: SGHDN, FVKESK. With 4 bases clipped from V and 5 bases from J, the junction kept 7 bases outside the gene matches. This CDR3 is CASSPGDRGRETQYF. In DNA, the CDR3 is TGTGCCAGCAGCCCCGGAGACAGGGGGCGCGAGACCCAGTACTTC.

This clonotype showed up many times. V usage is TRBV20-1 and J usage is TRBJ1-1; D not resolved. The CDR3 is 11 amino acids. CDR1 and CDR2 from the germline V gene are DFQATT and SNEGSKA (reference sequence). CDR3 nucleotides: TGCAGCGCCGGTCCTATTACTGAAGCTTTCTTT. Residues: CSAGPITEAFF.

This clonotype was seen ten or more times. The chain uses TRBV5-1 and TRBJ2-3; D gene uncertain. The V end was cut by 3 bases, the J end by 5 bases, with 19 bases between. Germline V CDR1 and CDR2: SGHRS, YFSETQ. The CDR3 is 16 residues long. The CDR3 DNA reads TGCGCCAGCAGCTCCTTGGGCGGCGGAGCCAAAGATACGCAGTATTTT. It specifies CASSSLGGGAKDTQYF. The full variable domain, completed using reference TRBV5-1 and TRBJ2-3, is KAGVTQTPRYLIKTRGQQVTLSCSPISGHRSVSWYQQTPGQGLQFLFEYFSETQRNKGNFPGRFSGRQFSNSRSEMNVSTLELGDSALYLCASSSLGGGAKDTQYFGPGTRLTVL.

This clonotype showed up many times. The V call is TRBV25-1, the J call TRBJ2-7, with 9 positions matching TRBD1. CDR1 and CDR2 (germline): MGHDK, SYGVNS. V shed 4 bases and J 4 bases; nucleotides not matched to a gene: 8. This CDR3 spans 15 amino acids. For the CDR3, the DNA is TGTGCCAGCAGTGCCTCGGGGGACAGGGAGTACGAGCAGTACTTC. Protein sequence: CASSASGDREYEQYF.

This clonotype showed up many times. The J gene is TRBJ2-7, the V gene TRBV20-1; D may be TRBD2 (6 bases). Germline lookup yields CDR1 DFQATT and CDR2 SNEGSKA (reference sequence). V shed 3 bases and J shed 0 bases, with 15 bases lying between them. This CDR3 contains 15 residues. In DNA form, the CDR3 reads TGCAGTGCTAGCTCCCTGAGTAGCGGCTCCTACGAGCAGTACTTC. It translates to CSASSLSSGSYEQYF.

This clonotype was detected ten times or more. The rearrangement uses TRBV6-1 and TRBJ1-2; TRBD1 aligns across 8 bases. Germline loops: CDR1 MNHNS, CDR2 SASEGT. The CDR3 totals 16 residues. With 7 bases clipped from V and 5 bases from J, the junction kept 15 bases outside the gene matches. CDR3 in amino acids: CASIKYSGTGNYGYTF. CDR3 sequence (DNA): TGTGCCAGCATTAAATATTCCGGGACAGGAAATTATGGCTACACCTTC.

The J gene is TRBJ2-7, the V gene TRBV7-2; D remains unclear. CDR3 length: 12 amino acids. Germline CDR1 is SGHTA and CDR2 is FQGNSA. The V end lost 3 bases, the J end lost 4 bases, and 7 bases lay between the germline ends. The CDR3 DNA sequence: TGTGCCAGCAGCTTCGACTTTTACGAGCAGTACTTC. Amino acid sequence: CASSFDFYEQYF.

At least ten counts were recorded for this clonotype. The gene calls are TRBV10-3 and TRBJ2-1, with D possibly being TRBD2 (5 bases). Trimming pared 0 bases from V and 0 bases from J, leaving 9 bases between. CDR1 and CDR2 (germline): ENHRY, SYGVKD. CDR3 length: 16 residues. This CDR3 reads CAISESEGFSYNEQFF. In DNA, the CDR3 is TGTGCCATCAGTGAGTCAGAGGGATTCTCCTACAATGAGCAGTTCTTC.

This clonotype was seen ten or more times. The V and J genes are TRBV20-1 and TRBJ2-1; 8 bases are a match to TRBD2. The junction had 11 bases not matched to a gene; V was cut back by 4 bases and J by 0 bases. CDR3 length: 17 amino acids. CDR1 is DFQATT and CDR2 is SNEGSKA in the germline V gene (reference sequence). CDR3 protein: CSAKPPAGLVSYNEQFF. CDR3 coding DNA: TGCAGTGCTAAACCTCCGGCGGGACTAGTCTCCTACAATGAGCAGTTCTTC.

Many counts were recorded for this clonotype. The chain recombines TRBV20-1 with TRBJ1-6; no reliable D call. The V end lost 3 bases, the J end lost 0 bases, and 15 bases lay between the germline ends. Germline V CDR1 and CDR2: DFQATT, SNEGSKA (reference sequence). CDR3 size: 17 residues. The CDR3 here is CSARISGASSYNSPLHF. Here the CDR3 DNA reads TGCAGTGCTAGGATATCAGGAGCGAGCTCCTATAATTCACCCCTCCACTTT.

The chain combines TRBV4-2 with TRBJ2-2; TRBD2 matches at 7 bases. CDR3 length equals 15 residues. Germline CDR1 is LGHNA and CDR2 is YNFKEQ. Trimming took 1 base from V and 9 from J; bases not matched to a gene: 8. The CDR3 protein is CASSQGPGGTRELFF. The CDR3 nucleotides are TGTGCCAGCAGCCAAGGGCCCGGGGGGACCCGGGAGCTGTTTTTT.

This clonotype was recorded many times. The chain couples TRBV6-5 to TRBJ2-1; TRBD2 matches at 7 bases. Trimming removed 0 bases from V and 7 bases from J; junction bases left unmatched: 3. Germline V CDR1 and CDR2: MNHEY, SVGAGI. This CDR3 is 14 amino acids long. The CDR3, as DNA: TGTGCCAGCAGTTACTCTGGCGGGGGTAATGAGCAGTTCTTC. It codes for CASSYSGGGNEQFF.

This sequence joins TRBV28 and TRBJ2-3; 10 nucleotides agree with TRBD2. This CDR3 is 16 amino acids long. V dropped 4 bases and J dropped 0; count of bases not matched to a gene: 4. CDR1 is MDHEN, CDR2 SYDVKM, per germline. DNA of the CDR3: TGTGCCAGCAGTTGGATACTAGCGGGGAGCACAGATACGCAGTATTTT. This gives the protein CASSWILAGSTDTQYF. The full variable domain, completed using reference TRBV28 and TRBJ2-3, is DVKVTQSSRYLVKRTGEKVFLECVQDMDHENMFWYRQDPGLGLRLIYFSYDVKMKEKGDIPEGYSVSREKKERFSLILESASTNQTSMYLCASSWILAGSTDTQYFGPGTRLTVL.

This clonotype occurred many times. V usage is TRBV6-5 and J usage is TRBJ1-2; D gene uncertain. The germline V gene has CDR1 MNHEY and CDR2 SVGAGI. The V and J ends lost 6 bases and 8 bases respectively, with 22 bases between them. This CDR3 region has 15 residues. CDR3 DNA sequence: TGTGCCAGCAGCCCTACCCAGACATTCCTGGGCGGCTACACCTTC. It codes for CASSPTQTFLGGYTF.

This clonotype was observed at least ten times. The rearrangement uses TRBV29-1 and TRBJ1-1; 11 bases line up with TRBD1. Germline assignment: CDR1 SQVTM and CDR2 ANQGSEA. V dropped 3 bases and J dropped 4; count of bases not matched to a gene: 1. The CDR3 runs 13 residues. CDR3 nucleotides: TGCAGCGTTGAGGGGACAGGGGGCACTGAAGCTTTCTTT. It codes for CSVEGTGGTEAFF.

This clonotype was counted many times. J is TRBJ2-2 and V is TRBV5-1; D is undetermined. Germline-derived CDR1 and CDR2 are SGHRS and YFSETQ. V lost 2 bases and J lost 0, with 5 bases in between. CDR3 size: 14 residues. The CDR3 protein is CASSFTPNTGELFF. The CDR3 DNA reads as TGCGCCAGCAGCTTTACGCCGAACACCGGGGAGCTGTTTTTT.

In its sample, this clonotype was seen many times. In DNA, the CDR3 is TGCAGTGCTACCCAGGCAGGGGCCCGGACCCAGTACTTC. This translates into CSATQAGARTQYF. The chain combines TRBV20-1 with TRBJ2-5, with D perhaps TRBD1 (6 bases). Germline CDR1 and CDR2: DFQATT and SNEGSKA (reference sequence). This CDR3 spans 13 amino acids. V was clipped by 4 bases and J by 7 bases, with 16 bases between them.

This clonotype came up many times. The chain carries TRBV6-5 and TRBJ2-7; 9 bases agree with TRBD2. The CDR3 consists of 18 residues. Trimming cost V 8 bases and J 6 bases; bases outside gene matches: 23. The germline V gene has CDR1 MNHEY and CDR2 SVGAGI. CDR3 DNA sequence: TGTGCCAGCGGTCTCATGAGGTCGATGGTAGCGGGAGTGGGCGAGCAGTACTTC. As protein: CASGLMRSMVAGVGEQYF.

This clonotype was recorded at least ten times. The chain links TRBV7-9 to TRBJ1-1, with unresolved D. The V end was cut by 2 bases, the J end by 5 bases, with 15 bases between. Germline CDR1 is SEHNR and CDR2 is FQNEAQ (reference sequence). The CDR3 totals 15 residues. The CDR3 coding sequence is TGTGCCAGCAGCTTATTGGGTTCAGTGGGGACTGAAGCTTTCTTT. Amino acid sequence: CASSLLGSVGTEAFF.

The sample holds many counts of this clonotype. V gene TRBV12-3 or TRBV12-4 combines with J gene TRBJ1-4; TRBD1 might be the D (6 bases). Trimming removed 2 bases from V and 3 bases from J, with 10 bases in between. This CDR3 has 15 residues. The CDR3 here is CASSLRGGANEKLFF. CDR3 bases: TGTGCCAGCAGTTTAAGGGGGGGAGCTAATGAAAAACTGTTTTTT.

This clonotype was seen at least ten times. The V gene is TRBV6-5, the J gene TRBJ2-7; possibly TRBD2 for D (6 bases). This CDR3 has 12 residues. Trimming shortened V by 7 bases and J by 7 bases, and 14 bases separated the two germline ends. Germline V lookup: CDR1 MNHEY, CDR2 SVGAGI. This chain's CDR3 is CASKRGSEEQYF. CDR3 DNA sequence: TGTGCCAGCAAACGGGGGTCAGAAGAGCAGTACTTC.

The V gene is TRBV12-3 or TRBV12-4, the J gene TRBJ1-1, with 7 bases matching TRBD1. The CDR3 sequence is 15 residues long. With 1 base clipped from V and 4 bases from J, the junction kept 6 bases outside the gene matches. CDR3 sequence (DNA): TGTGCCAGCAGTTTAGAGGGGGCTGGGGGCACTGAAGCTTTCTTT. It yields the protein CASSLEGAGGTEAFF.

This clonotype has at least ten counts. This chain joins TRBV7-2 and TRBJ1-1; D might be TRBD1 (6 bases). Per the germline V gene, CDR1 is SGHTA and CDR2 is FQGNSA. The CDR3 consists of 16 residues. Trimming pared 6 bases from V and 0 bases from J, leaving 17 bases between. The CDR3 DNA reads TGTGCCAGCAGAGAGGACAGAGTTTACATGAACACTGAAGCTTTCTTT. This translates into CASREDRVYMNTEAFF.